This T cell receptor beta chain came from a study of graft-versus-host responses after intestinal transplantation. The overall study: Recipients were all induced with anti-thymocyte globulin, then given tacrolimus and steroids for around three years.

The table came from immunoSEQ multiplex PCR; TCRdb's copy has only in-frame clones and leaves some out. The sample has 35,000 to 45,000 clones, more than 90% seen once; the top ten hold approximately 0.71%. Study-wide results and limits: Maximum circulating GvH clone levels tracked with early post-transplant HvG decreases. High graft-versus-host to host-versus-graft T cell clonal ratios marked allografts of patients with graft-donor macrochimerism. Some GvH clones were seen earlier in gut or blood, suggesting intestinal origin.

This CDR3 is 18 amino acids long. Germline CDR1 reads LGHNA; CDR2 reads YSLEER. The V end lost 0 bases, the J end lost 4 bases, and 21 bases lay between the germline ends. About this clone itself: Its antigen remains unknown.

This chain connects TRBV4-3 to TRBJ1-1; TRBD1 might be the D (5 bases). The TCR was taken from a human patient who received an intestinal transplant, so some T cells may come from the graft donor. The sequences come from PBMCs, collected 16 days after intestinal transplant. The CDR3 sequence is CASSQEMVGTVSSTEAFF. The DNA for the CDR3 is TGCGCCAGCAGCCAAGAAATGGTAGGGACGGTGTCCAGCACTGAAGCTTTCTTT.